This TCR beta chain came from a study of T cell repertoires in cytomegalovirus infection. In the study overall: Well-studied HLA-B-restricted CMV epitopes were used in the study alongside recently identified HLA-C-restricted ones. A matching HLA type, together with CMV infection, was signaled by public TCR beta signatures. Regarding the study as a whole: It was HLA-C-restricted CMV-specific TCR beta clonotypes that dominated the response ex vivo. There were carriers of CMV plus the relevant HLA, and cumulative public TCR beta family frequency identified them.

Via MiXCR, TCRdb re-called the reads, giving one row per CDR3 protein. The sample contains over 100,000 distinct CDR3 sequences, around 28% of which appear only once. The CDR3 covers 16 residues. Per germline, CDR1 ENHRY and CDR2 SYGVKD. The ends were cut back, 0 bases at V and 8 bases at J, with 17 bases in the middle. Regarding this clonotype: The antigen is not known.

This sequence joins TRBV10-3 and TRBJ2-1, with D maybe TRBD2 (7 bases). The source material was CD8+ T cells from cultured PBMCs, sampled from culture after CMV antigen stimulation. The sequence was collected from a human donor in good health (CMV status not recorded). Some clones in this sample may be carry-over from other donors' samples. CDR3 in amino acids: CAISESGGGPSDEQFF. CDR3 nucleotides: TGTGCCATCAGTGAGTCTGGGGGGGGCCCCTCGGATGAGCAGTTCTTC.